Detailed here is one T cell receptor beta chain. Which antigen it targets is not known. Base qualities are not provided; no much larger clone lies one nucleotide away. The donors were healthy, HIV-negative adults with no recently reported acute infections or vaccinations. Every donor was a Caucasian adult residing in Nashville, Tennessee, USA. For unsorted samples, 75 million to 100 million PBMCs were counted and genomic DNA was extracted with the QIAamp DNA Blood Mini kit. After blood collection by leukapheresis, PBMCs were isolated using Ficoll-Histopaque density gradient centrifugation and then cryopreserved in the vapor phase of liquid nitrogen. The sample originates from a study of shared clonotypes between healthy human individuals (dated by TCRdb to about 2020). At the level of the whole study: A few men and a couple of women, aged 18 to 49 years, made up the cohort. Blood TCR repertoires of 5 or 6 healthy adults were deeply sequenced to estimate repertoire size and the extent of clonotype sharing between individuals. To increase sequencing depth and limit assay-specific biases, TCR repertoire library preparation and sequencing were carried out by different laboratories using diverse techniques. Per donor, leukapheresis produced somewhere between about 0.8 and 9 billion PBMCs.

Using the deep immunoSEQ assay, TCR CDR3 regions were amplified from genomic DNA by multiplex PCR. Extracted genomic DNA from each cell subset was spread evenly across all wells of several immunoSEQ 96-well plates, with each plate serving as a replicate. For unsorted PBMC, 300 ng genomic DNA, equal to 30,000 or so T cell genomes, was loaded into each replicate PCR. Unsorted PBMC genomic DNA was sequenced across ten immunoSEQ deep assay plates. Purified libraries were quantified with a Qubit 3.0 fluorometer, sized on a Bioanalyzer 2100, and re-quantified with the KAPA Library Quantification kit. A separate single-read 150-cycle Illumina NextSeq 550 flow cell was used to sequence each immunoSEQ 96-well plate. On the study's bioinformatics: Because the immunoSEQ output included only junctional sequences and no quality scores, the filtering could not be the same as the filtering used for full-length reads. To assign V/J genes and CDR3, sequences were annotated using PyIR, a Python wrapper for IgBLAST v1.9, with IMGT germline references. Reads with weak V/J assignments (E-value above 1e-6), missing CDR3, stop codons, out-of-frame junctions, or ambiguous translated residues were removed. V3J clonotypes were defined by identical inferred V gene, J gene, and CDR3 amino acid sequence. Percentage overlap between repertoires was calculated by dividing the number of shared unique clonotypes by the size of the smaller repertoire. RTK rarefaction, the Chao1 estimator, and Recon v2.1 estimates of unobserved clonotypes were used to assess repertoire richness. This immuneACCESS table, as held by TCRdb, lists in-frame sequences with V and J called but not all clones. Of the missing ones, under half trace to an unresolved V gene in checked studies; the others have no known cause. The DNA was the basis for D and trimming; V, J and clone size are from that table. This sample holds 400,000 to 500,000 clones; about 80% were observed only once. The ten largest clones add up to approximately 12% of the sample.

Overall study results and their limits: Sampling was restricted to blood, and TCR repertoires in tissues likely differ from the TCR repertoires found in blood. Pairwise subsampling indicated that sequencing depth was expected to affect the degree of clonotype sharing among donors. Because the study included only a small number of donors, the genetic and exposure-history diversity represented was limited.

Sequenced input: PBMCs. The TCR originated in a middle-aged woman in good health. Some clones in this sample may be carry-over from other donors' samples.

The CDR3 region has the sequence CASSVRLQETQYF. The DNA is as follows: TGTGCCAGCAGCGTACGGCTCCAAGAGACCCAGTACTTC. The V and J genes are TRBV9 and TRBJ2-5, with no D gene named confidently. Taken from cysteine to phenylalanine, the CDR3 has 13 residues. Of the read, only the CDR3 DNA is kept; its 39 bases are in frame from base 1. V is clipped by 1 base and J by 1 base, and the sequence between their germline boundaries is 5 bases long. From the germline V gene, CDR1 is SGDLS and CDR2 is YYNGEE.